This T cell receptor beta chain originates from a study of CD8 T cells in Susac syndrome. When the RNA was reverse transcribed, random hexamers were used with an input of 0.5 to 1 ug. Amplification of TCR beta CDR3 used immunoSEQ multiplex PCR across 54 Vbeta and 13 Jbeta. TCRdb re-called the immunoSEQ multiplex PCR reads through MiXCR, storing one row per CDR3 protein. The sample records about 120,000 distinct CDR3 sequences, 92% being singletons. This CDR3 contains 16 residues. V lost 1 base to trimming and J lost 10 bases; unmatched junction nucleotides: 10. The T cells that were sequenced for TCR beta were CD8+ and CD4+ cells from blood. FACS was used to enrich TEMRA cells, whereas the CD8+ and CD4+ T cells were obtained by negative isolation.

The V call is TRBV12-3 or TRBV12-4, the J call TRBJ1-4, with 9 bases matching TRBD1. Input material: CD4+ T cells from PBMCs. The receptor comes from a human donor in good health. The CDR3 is CASSLDLQGAGGKLFF. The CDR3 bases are TGTGCCAGCAGTTTAGACCTACAGGGGGCGGGTGGAAAACTGTTTTTT.